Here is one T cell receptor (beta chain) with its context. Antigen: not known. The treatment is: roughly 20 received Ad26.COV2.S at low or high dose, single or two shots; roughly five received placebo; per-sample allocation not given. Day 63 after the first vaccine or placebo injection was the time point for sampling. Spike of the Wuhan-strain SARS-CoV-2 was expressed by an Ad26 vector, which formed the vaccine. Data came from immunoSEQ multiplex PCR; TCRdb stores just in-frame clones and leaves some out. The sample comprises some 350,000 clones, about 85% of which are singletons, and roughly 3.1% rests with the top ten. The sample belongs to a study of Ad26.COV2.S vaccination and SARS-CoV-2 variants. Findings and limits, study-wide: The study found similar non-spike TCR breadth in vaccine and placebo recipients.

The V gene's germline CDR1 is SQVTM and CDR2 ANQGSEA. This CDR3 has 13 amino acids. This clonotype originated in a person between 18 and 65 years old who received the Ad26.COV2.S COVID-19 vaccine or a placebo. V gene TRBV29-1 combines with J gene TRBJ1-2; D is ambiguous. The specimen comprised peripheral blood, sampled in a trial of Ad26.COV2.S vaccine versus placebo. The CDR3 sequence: CSVFPPFNYGYTF. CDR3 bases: TGCAGTGTTTTCCCCCCCTTTAACTATGGCTACACCTTC.